What follows describes a single TCR beta chain. This specimen belongs to a study of T cell changes during pregnancy in multiple sclerosis. The data were produced by immunoSEQ multiplex PCR, yet TCRdb's version contains in-frame clones alone and is incomplete. The sample holds approximately 120,000 clones, roughly 97% seen once. V dropped 7 bases and J dropped 7 bases, with 19 bases sitting between them. This CDR3 has 14 amino acids. Germline V gives CDR1 SNHLY, CDR2 FYNNEI. Here the sequenced sample was peripheral blood, taken after pregnancy. This sequence was found in a female donor with multiple sclerosis, enrolled in a pregnancy study. V usage is TRBV2 and J usage is TRBJ1-2; possibly TRBD1 for D (6 bases). In nucleotides, the CDR3 is TGTGCCAGCATCAGAAGGACAGTCGAGCGTGGCTACACCTTC. This gives the protein CASIRRTVERGYTF.